The T cell receptor beta chain under discussion was sequenced for a study of response to subunit inactivated influenza vaccine. CDR1 and CDR2 from the germline V gene are MGHRA and YSYEKL. J gave up 3 bases and V 0 bases, and 5 bases lay outside the gene matches. The CDR3 has 16 residues. TCRdb fed the RT-PCR reads into MiXCR, producing one record per CDR3 protein. The sample has roughly 620,000 distinct CDR3 sequences, approximately 10% seen once. These data were also reused for a study on T cells expressing NK-cell markers. From that paper: 5'RACE template switching with UMIs generated TCR beta cDNA. One of eight sequenced donors was HCMV-seronegative; the other seven were seropositive.

This sequence joins TRBV4-1 and TRBJ2-3, with 8 positions matching TRBD2. The starting material was PBMCs from blood, obtained on the day of vaccination. The sequence was collected from a man between 45 and 60 years old who received an inactivated influenza vaccine. The CDR3 bases are TGCGCCAGCAGCCAAGAAACTAGCGGTTTAACAGATACGCAGTATTTT. Its protein is CASSQETSGLTDTQYF.